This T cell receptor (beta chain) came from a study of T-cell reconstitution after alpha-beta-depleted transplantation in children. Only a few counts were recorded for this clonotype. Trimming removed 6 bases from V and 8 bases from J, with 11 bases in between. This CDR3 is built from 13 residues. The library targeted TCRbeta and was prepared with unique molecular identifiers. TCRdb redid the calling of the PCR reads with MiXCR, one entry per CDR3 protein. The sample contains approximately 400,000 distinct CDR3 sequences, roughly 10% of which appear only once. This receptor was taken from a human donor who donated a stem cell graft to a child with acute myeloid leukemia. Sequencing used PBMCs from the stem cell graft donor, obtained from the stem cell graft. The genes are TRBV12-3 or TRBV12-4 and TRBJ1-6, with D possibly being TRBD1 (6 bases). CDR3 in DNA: TGTGCCAGCAGCCCCGGGACACATTCACCCCTCCACTTT. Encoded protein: CASSPGTHSPLHF.